The subject of this entry is one TCR beta chain. This table comes from immunoSEQ multiplex PCR, and its TCRdb copy is limited to in-frame clones, with some not included. This table holds 390,000 or so clones, about 90% found once. CDR1 and CDR2 from the germline V gene are KGHSH and LQKENI. V was trimmed by 3 bases and J by 7 bases, leaving 9 bases between them. CDR3 length: 12 residues. Followed over time, Seattle patients had been enrolled while infection was active. This sample is part of a study of blood T cell repertoires in COVID-19. Study overall: PBMCs, B-cell-depleted T cells, or T cells were the source of the cDNA or gDNA that made up the material.

The chain employs TRBV18 and TRBJ1-1; D may be TRBD1 (6 bases). The source of this sequence is a woman in her thirties with COVID-19, enrolled during active disease. Sample: peripheral blood. This CDR3 reads CASSPRGGEAFF. CDR3 coding DNA: TGTGCCAGCTCACCGAGGGGGGGTGAAGCTTTCTTT.